These T cell receptor beta chains were read from a single sample in a study of vaccination and CD4 T cells after COVID-19. Their target antigens are unknown. Via MiXCR, TCRdb re-called the PCR reads, giving one row per CDR3 protein. Of under 20,000 distinct CDR3 sequences detected, around 50% appear once; the ten largest clones hold approximately 22%. Source: CD4+ T cells from blood, cultured in vitro, taken about 7 months after SARS-CoV-2 vaccination. All receptors come from a human donor who had recovered from COVID-19. Both conserved end residues are part of each CDR3. A D gene is named only where the DNA matches it firmly. A clone size is listed for some rows: how often the clone was seen (once, few, many), or a class if it is expanded.

d_gene,v_gene,abundance,j_gene,CDR3aa,CDR3nt
-,TRBV7-2,-,TRBJ2-5,CASSIHRAGETQYF,TGTGCCAGCAGCATTCATAGGGCAGGGGAGACCCAGTACTTC
TRBD1,TRBV2,-,TRBJ2-7,CAGRGTGSYEQYF,TGTGCCGGTCGCGGGACAGGCTCCTACGAGCAGTACTTC
TRBD1,TRBV6-5,-,TRBJ1-5,CASSYDRGGQPQHF,TGTGCCAGCAGTTACGACAGGGGAGGCCAGCCCCAGCATTTT
-,TRBV19,-,TRBJ1-1,CASSIGGTPTEAFF,TGTGCCAGTAGTATAGGTGGCACGCCCACTGAAGCTTTCTTT
-,TRBV18,-,TRBJ2-2,CASSPSSQTNTGELFF,TGTGCCAGCTCACCGTCGTCACAGACGAACACCGGGGAGCTGTTTTTT
TRBD1,TRBV7-9,few,TRBJ2-7,CASSLPPGQGPFYEQYF,TGTGCCAGCAGCTTGCCACCCGGACAGGGCCCCTTCTACGAGCAGTACTTC
TRBD2,TRBV7-9,-,TRBJ2-3,CASSSRTSGTLHTQYF,TGTGCCAGCAGCTCCCGGACTAGCGGGACCTTACATACGCAGTATTTT
-,TRBV20-1,-,TRBJ2-5,CSAQPGLGDQETQYF,TGCAGTGCTCAGCCCGGTTTAGGGGACCAAGAGACCCAGTACTTC
-,TRBV6-1,-,TRBJ1-5,CASGAGGTSSYEQYFGPGNQPQHF,-
-,TRBV7-2,once,TRBJ2-5,CASSRTETQYF,TGTGCCAGCAGCCGAACAGAGACCCAGTACTTC
-,TRBV19,-,TRBJ1-6,CASKTGAETNSPLHF,TGTGCCAGTAAGACAGGCGCCGAAACTAATTCACCCCTCCACTTT
TRBD2,TRBV19,medium-sized,TRBJ2-6,CASSWGGRSGANVLTF,TGTGCCAGTAGTTGGGGGGGACGCTCTGGGGCCAACGTCCTGACTTTC
-,TRBV7-6,-,TRBJ2-2,CASSRSTGELFF,TGTGCCAGCAGTCGGAGCACCGGGGAGCTGTTTTTT
-,TRBV6-1,few,TRBJ1-6,CASRPGPEQSPLHF,TGTGCCAGCAGACCGGGTCCCGAGCAATCACCCCTCCACTTT
TRBD2,TRBV27,-,TRBJ2-1,CASSLFASGPIMDEQFF,TGTGCCAGCAGTTTATTTGCTAGCGGCCCGATAATGGATGAGCAGTTCTTC
-,TRBV15,few,TRBJ1-1,CAARSEGVNTEAFF,TGTGCCGCGCGTTCGGAGGGGGTGAACACTGAAGCTTTCTTT
-,TRBV20-1,-,TRBJ1-6,CSGRPSVTDSPLHF,TGCAGTGGAAGGCCTTCCGTAACGGATTCACCCCTCCACTTT
TRBD2,TRBV6-2/TRBV6-3,-,TRBJ2-7,CASRTSDTYEQYF,TGTGCCAGCAGGACTAGCGACACCTACGAGCAGTACTTC
-,TRBV12-3/TRBV12-4,-,TRBJ1-2,CASSTGSQGYTF,TGTGCCAGCAGTACAGGGTCACAGGGCTACACCTTC
-,TRBV6-2/TRBV6-3,-,TRBJ2-7,CASSLGGYEQYF,TGTGCCAGCAGCCTCGGTGGCTACGAGCAGTACTTC
-,TRBV28,few,TRBJ2-2,CASSLGEVDTGELFF,TGTGCCAGCAGTTTGGGGGAGGTGGACACCGGGGAGCTGTTTTTT
-,TRBV6-1,few,TRBJ1-1,CASRPNEGIEAFF,TGTGCCAGCAGGCCAAATGAGGGGATTGAAGCTTTCTTT
-,TRBV12-3/TRBV12-4,-,TRBJ1-2,CASSFVGRGDGYTF,TGTGCCAGCAGCTTCGTGGGGAGGGGTGATGGCTACACCTTC
TRBD1,TRBV20-1,-,TRBJ1-3,CSARPGQGASGNTIYF,TGCAGTGCTCGGCCGGGACAGGGCGCCTCTGGAAACACCATATATTTT
TRBD1,TRBV20-1,few,TRBJ2-3,CSASRDRGTDTQYF,TGCAGTGCTAGCCGGGACAGGGGAACAGATACGCAGTATTTT
TRBD1,TRBV20-1,-,TRBJ2-5,CSANKGQGVRETQYF,TGCAGTGCTAACAAGGGACAGGGGGTTCGCGAGACCCAGTACTTC
-,TRBV19,few,TRBJ1-5,CASSRGGQAQHF,TGTGCCAGTAGTAGAGGGGGTCAGGCCCAGCATTTT
TRBD2,TRBV7-9,few,TRBJ2-7,CASSQRTSLAQYF,TGTGCCAGCAGCCAACGGACTAGTTTAGCGCAGTACTTC
TRBD1,TRBV6-5,once,TRBJ1-2,CASSYSQGAGYGYTF,TGTGCCAGCAGTTATTCACAGGGGGCAGGCTATGGCTACACCTTC
TRBD2,TRBV7-3,few,TRBJ2-1,CASSLRGGGGNEQFF,TGTGCCAGCAGCTTAAGGGGCGGGGGGGGAAATGAGCAGTTCTTC
-,TRBV7-2,few,TRBJ2-1,CATKRGNEQFF,TGTGCCACCAAGCGAGGCAATGAGCAGTTCTTC